This T cell receptor (beta chain) is from a study of vaccination effects on CD4 cells after COVID-19. This table comes from immunoSEQ multiplex PCR, and its TCRdb copy is limited to in-frame clones, with some not included. The repertoire holds roughly 59,000 clones, with roughly 78% as singletons. Study-level findings and limits: From healthy vaccinees, only 1 of 255 vaccine-induced clones also reacted to common cold coronaviruses. Late after vaccination, infection- and vaccine-induced clones showed marked clonal contraction.

Comments on this clone: The antigen remains undetermined.

With the ViraFEST assay, the study expanded antigen-specific CD4+ T cells using viral peptide pools, then sequenced them. Cells that had been cultured for approximately eleven days were the source of isolated CD4+ T cells. Each participant received a vaccine that was either BNT162b2 or mRNA-1273, given as two doses. PBMC cultures contained over 1.5 million cells per well, roughly 10 IU/ml IL-2 and roughly 10 ug/ml peptides. The authors replaced half the medium with IL-2 medium on days 3 and 7. The J segment lost 10 bases and the V segment lost 3 bases, leaving 0 bases of the junction unmatched. CDR1 and CDR2 (germline): SGHTA, FQGNSA. The CDR3 is made up of 11 amino acids.

The TCR comes from a human donor who received a COVID-19 vaccine. The genes are TRBV7-2 and TRBJ2-1; TRBD2 aligns across 7 bases. The sequenced sample was CD4+ T cells from PBMCs cultured with HCoV-OC43 spike peptides, obtained after COVID-19 vaccination. As for subset: HCoV-OC43 spike overlapping peptide pool stimulation. CDR3 in DNA: TGTGCCAGCAGCTTCGGGGGGGAGCAGTTCTTC. The encoded protein is CASSFGGEQFF. Complete variable domain (other parts from reference TRBV7-2 and TRBJ2-1): GAGVSQSPSNKVTEKGKDVELRCDPISGHTALYWYRQSLGQGLEFLIYFQGNSAPDKSGLPSDRFSAERTGGSVSTLTIQRTQQEDSAVYLCASSFGGEQFFGPGTRLTVL.